The 19 T cell receptor beta chains in this list originate from one sample, sequenced in a study of shared clonotypes between healthy human individuals. Naive-designated CD8 cells lacked CD45RO, were positively enriched for CCR7, and omitted terminally differentiated effector memory CD45RA+ cells. Measured with immunoSEQ multiplex PCR; TCRdb has only the in-frame clones, and not every one. The sample has some 2,000,000 clones, about 95% seen once. The material sequenced was naive CD8+ T cells sorted from blood. These TCRs come from a man between 18 and 35 years old in good health.

This clone was observed once. The chain has TRBV5-1 and TRBJ2-7; 7 bases are shared with TRBD1. Germline V gene sequence: CDR1 SGHRS, CDR2 YFSETQ. The V gene end was trimmed by 1 base and the J gene end by 2 bases; junction bases not matched to a gene: 9. CDR3 length: 16 amino acids. CDR3 nucleotides: TGCGCCAGCAGCTTGACCGGGACAGACTCCCCCTACGAGCAGTACTTC. Protein: CASSLTGTDSPYEQYF.

In DNA form, the CDR3 reads TGTGCCAGCAGCAAGGGCCCCAGGGGGGGGAACTTC. This translates into CASSKGPRGGNF. The chain carries TRBV21-1 and TRBJ2-7. TRBV21-1 is labeled a pseudogene. This CDR3 region has 12 residues.

The chain uses TRBV27 and TRBJ2-5; D is undetermined. Germline V gene data show CDR1 as MNHEY and CDR2 as SMNVEV (reference sequence). The CDR3 runs 12 residues. Between the trimmed V and J ends, which lost 3 bases and 0 bases, there was a span of 2 bases. The CDR3 DNA reads as TGTGCCAGCAGTTTGCACCAAGAGACCCAGTACTTC. Amino acids: CASSLHQETQYF.

The chain joins TRBV4-1 to TRBJ1-5; D possibly corresponds to TRBD1 (5 bases). V dropped 3 bases and J dropped 0 bases, with 6 bases sitting between them. The CDR3 has 14 residues. Germline loops: CDR1 MGHRA, CDR2 YSYEKL. The CDR3 here is CASSQTASNQPQHF. The CDR3 DNA follows: TGCGCCAGCAGCCAGACAGCTAGCAATCAGCCCCAGCATTTT.

This chain connects TRBV4-1 to TRBJ1-3; D unresolved. Germline V gives CDR1 MGHRA, CDR2 YSYEKL. Trimming stripped 4 bases from V and 3 bases from J, with 16 bases between. CDR3 length: 16 amino acids. CDR3 DNA sequence: TGCGCCAGCAGCCGAGAGCCGGGCGGGATTGGAAACACCATATATTTT. Translating gives CASSREPGGIGNTIYF.

The chain has TRBV6-6 and TRBJ2-3; D is perhaps TRBD2 (5 bases). Deletions cut 2 bases from V and 2 bases from J, with 14 bases between. Germline V gives CDR1 MNHNY, CDR2 SVGAGI (reference sequence). The CDR3 has 16 residues. DNA for the CDR3: TGTGCCAGCAGTTACCCGCTAGCAGATGCCACAGATACGCAGTATTTT. Its protein product is CASSYPLADATDTQYF.

The rearrangement links TRBV5-4 to TRBJ2-7, with D possibly being TRBD1 (5 bases). This CDR3 is built from 14 residues. V was pared by 3 bases and J by 1 base, with 11 bases between. Germline CDR1 is SGHNT and CDR2 is YYREEE (reference sequence). CDR3: CASSSRVGSYEQYF. CDR3 nucleotide sequence: TGTGCCAGCAGCTCCAGGGTAGGATCCTACGAGCAGTACTTC.

CDR3 nucleotides: TGTGCCAGCAGCCCCCGGGACATCTCCACAGATACGCAGTATTTT. Its protein is CASSPRDISTDTQYF. The V gene is TRBV27, the J gene TRBJ2-3; the D gene is possibly TRBD1 (6 bases). CDR1 is MNHEY and CDR2 is SMNVEV in the germline V gene (reference sequence). Trimming removed 6 bases from V and 2 bases from J, with 15 bases in between. The CDR3 loop spans 15 amino acids.

The chain couples TRBV10-2 to TRBJ2-3, with 10 positions matching TRBD2. Germline V gives CDR1 WSHSY, CDR2 SAAADI. Germline trimming cut 5 bases from V and 1 base from J; bases unmatched to any gene: 0. The CDR3 totals 14 residues. CDR3 residues: CASSLAGGTDTQYF. CDR3 nucleotide sequence: TGCGCCAGCAGTCTAGCGGGGGGCACAGATACGCAGTATTTT.

This chain joins TRBV6-5 and TRBJ2-3; D is unclear. The V and J ends lost 0 bases and 2 bases respectively, with 9 bases between them. Per germline, CDR1 MNHEY and CDR2 SVGAGI. The CDR3 is 15 amino acids. CDR3 amino acids: CASSYSSSDTDTQYF. The CDR3 DNA reads TGTGCCAGCAGTTACTCGAGCAGCGACACAGATACGCAGTATTTT.

The chain couples TRBV12-2 to TRBJ2-4; TRBD2 is taken as the D call from the table, unchecked against the DNA. TRBV12-2 is classified as a pseudogene. This CDR3 spans 17 amino acids. The CDR3 nucleotides are TGTGCAAGTCGACCGCGGACTTCGCCTCGTTTAAAAAACATTCAGTACTTC. Translated, it gives CASRPRTSPRLKNIQYF.

This clone showed up just once. The V gene is TRBV9, the J gene TRBJ2-7; TRBD1 matches 9 bases. CDR1 and CDR2 from the germline V gene are SGDLS and YYNGEE. Germline trimming cut 2 bases from V and 1 base from J; bases unmatched to any gene: 7. CDR3 length: 16 amino acids. The CDR3 coding sequence is TGTGCCAGCAGCGTTCTACCGGGACAGGGATCCTACGAGCAGTACTTC. As protein: CASSVLPGQGSYEQYF.

The J gene is TRBJ2-1, the V gene TRBV11-2, with a weak D call TRBD2 (5 bases). Per the germline V gene, CDR1 is SGHAT and CDR2 is FQNNGV. V was cut by 7 bases and J by 12 bases, with 22 bases left in between. This CDR3 comprises 14 residues. The CDR3 DNA follows: TGTGCCAGCACCTCATTAGAGGGAGCAACGTTGCAGTTCTTC. Its translation: CASTSLEGATLQFF.

V usage is TRBV5-6 and J usage is TRBJ1-4, with D possibly matching TRBD1 (6 bases). This CDR3 spans 14 amino acids. V was trimmed by 1 base and J by 6 bases, leaving 10 bases between them. The V gene's germline CDR1 is SGHDT and CDR2 YYEEEE. The CDR3 sequence: CASSLTGQDEKLFF. CDR3 nucleotide sequence: TGTGCCAGCAGCTTGACAGGGCAAGATGAAAAACTGTTTTTT.

Of note for this clone: Other DNA sequences from this sample encode an identical CDR3 as well. V gene TRBV7-9 combines with J gene TRBJ1-1, with 8 bases matching TRBD1. From germline, CDR1 is SEHNR and CDR2 FQNEAQ (reference sequence). The CDR3 extends over 14 amino acids. J lost 5 bases, V lost 2 bases, and 4 bases had no gene match. The CDR3 sequence: CASSLSGGGTEAFF. The CDR3, as DNA: TGTGCCAGCAGCTTATCAGGGGGCGGGACTGAAGCTTTCTTT.

V is TRBV5-6 and J is TRBJ1-6, with a tentative D call TRBD1 (5 bases). V was shortened by 0 bases and J by 8 bases, with 12 bases between the two germline ends. The CDR3 length is 15 residues. The germline CDR1 and CDR2 sequences are SGHDT and YYEEEE. CDR3 DNA: TGTGCCAGCAGCTTGGAGGGGTCGGGGGATTCACCCCTCCACTTT. The encoded protein is CASSLEGSGDSPLHF.

The chain employs TRBV5-4 and TRBJ2-7; 13 nucleotides line up with TRBD2. CDR1 and CDR2 (germline): SGHNT, YYREEE (reference sequence). V shed 4 bases and J 3 bases; nucleotides not matched to a gene: 1. The CDR3 spans 14 residues. The chain's CDR3 is CASSRTSGSYEQYF. The CDR3 DNA sequence: TGTGCCAGCAGCCGGACTAGCGGGAGCTACGAGCAGTACTTC. Full variable domain (outside the CDR3, taken from reference TRBV5-4 and TRBJ2-7): ETGVTQSPTHLIKTRGQQVTLRCSSQSGHNTVSWYQQALGQGPQFIFQYYREEENGRGNFPPRFSGLQFPNYSSELNVNALELDDSALYLCASSRTSGSYEQYFGPGTRLTVT.

The chain couples TRBV7-9 to TRBJ2-7, with D possibly being TRBD1 (6 bases). Germline CDR1 SEHNR, CDR2 FQNEAQ (reference sequence). Trimming removed 5 bases from V and 6 bases from J, with 20 bases in between. The CDR3 is 15 amino acids. For the CDR3, the DNA is TGTGCCAGCAGCAACACCGTCATGACAGGTCCCGAGCAGTACTTC. It codes for CASSNTVMTGPEQYF.

This clone is a singleton in its sample. The genes are TRBV7-8 and TRBJ2-6, with 8 positions matching TRBD1. The CDR3 runs 18 residues. V trimming: 1 base; J trimming: 1 base; junction bases outside the gene matches: 6. Per germline, CDR1 SGHVS and CDR2 FQNEAQ. This CDR3 is CASSLEWTGYSGANVLTF. In DNA, the CDR3 is TGTGCCAGCAGCTTAGAGTGGACAGGGTATTCTGGGGCCAACGTCCTGACTTTC.